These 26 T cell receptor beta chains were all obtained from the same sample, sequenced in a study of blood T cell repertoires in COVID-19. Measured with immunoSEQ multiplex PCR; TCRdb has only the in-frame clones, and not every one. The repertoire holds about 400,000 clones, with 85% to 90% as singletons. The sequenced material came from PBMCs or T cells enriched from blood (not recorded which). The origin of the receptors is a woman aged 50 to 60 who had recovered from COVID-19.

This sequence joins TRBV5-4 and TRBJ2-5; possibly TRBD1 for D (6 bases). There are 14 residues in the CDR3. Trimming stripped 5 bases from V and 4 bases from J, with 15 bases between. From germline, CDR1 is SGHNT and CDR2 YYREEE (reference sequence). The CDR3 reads CASRMGSRGETQYF. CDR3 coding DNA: TGTGCCAGCAGGATGGGGAGCAGGGGAGAGACCCAGTACTTC.

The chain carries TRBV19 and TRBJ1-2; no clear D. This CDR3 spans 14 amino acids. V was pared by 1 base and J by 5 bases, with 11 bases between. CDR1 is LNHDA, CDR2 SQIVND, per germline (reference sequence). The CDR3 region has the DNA TGTGCCAGTAGTATAGGGCAGATGTTTTATGGCTACACCTTC. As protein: CASSIGQMFYGYTF.

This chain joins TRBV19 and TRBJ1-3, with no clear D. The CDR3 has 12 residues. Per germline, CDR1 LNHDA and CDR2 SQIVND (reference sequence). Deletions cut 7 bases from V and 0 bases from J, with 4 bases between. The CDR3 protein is CASTISGNTIYF. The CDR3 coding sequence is TGTGCCAGTACCATCTCTGGAAACACCATATATTTT.

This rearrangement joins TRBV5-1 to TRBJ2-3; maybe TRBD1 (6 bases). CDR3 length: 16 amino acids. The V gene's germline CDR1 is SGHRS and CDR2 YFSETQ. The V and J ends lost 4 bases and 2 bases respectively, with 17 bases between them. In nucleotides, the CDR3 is TGCGCCAGCAGCGGACCAGACAGGAAGTTCACAGATACGCAGTATTTT. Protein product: CASSGPDRKFTDTQYF.

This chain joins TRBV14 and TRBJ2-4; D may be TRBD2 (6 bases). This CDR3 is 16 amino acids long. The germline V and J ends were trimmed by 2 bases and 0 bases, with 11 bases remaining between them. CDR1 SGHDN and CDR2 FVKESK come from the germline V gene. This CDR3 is CASSQTGVTAKNIQYF. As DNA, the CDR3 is TGTGCCAGCAGCCAAACGGGGGTGACAGCCAAAAACATTCAGTACTTC.

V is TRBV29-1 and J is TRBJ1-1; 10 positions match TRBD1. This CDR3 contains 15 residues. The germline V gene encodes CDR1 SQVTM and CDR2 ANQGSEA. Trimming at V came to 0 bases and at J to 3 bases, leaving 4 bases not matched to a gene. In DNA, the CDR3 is TGCAGCGTTGAAGATGTCGGGACAGGGGACACTGAAGCTTTCTTT. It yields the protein CSVEDVGTGDTEAFF. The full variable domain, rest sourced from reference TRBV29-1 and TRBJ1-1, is SAVISQKPSRDICQRGTSLTIQCQVDSQVTMMFWYRQQPGQSLTLIATANQGSEATYESGFVIDKFPISRPNLTFSTLTVSNMSPEDSSIYLCSVEDVGTGDTEAFFGQGTRLTVV.

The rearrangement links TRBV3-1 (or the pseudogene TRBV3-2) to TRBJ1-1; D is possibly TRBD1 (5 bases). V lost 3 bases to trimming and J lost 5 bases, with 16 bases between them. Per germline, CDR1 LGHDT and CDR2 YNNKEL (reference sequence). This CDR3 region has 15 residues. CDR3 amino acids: CASSHGAREGTEAFF. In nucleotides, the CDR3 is TGTGCCAGCAGCCACGGGGCCAGGGAGGGGACTGAAGCTTTCTTT.

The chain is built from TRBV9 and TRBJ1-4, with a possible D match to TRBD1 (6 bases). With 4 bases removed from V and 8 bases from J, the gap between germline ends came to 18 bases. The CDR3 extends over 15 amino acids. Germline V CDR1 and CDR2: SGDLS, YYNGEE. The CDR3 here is CASSQQGYPLEKLFF. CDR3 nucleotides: TGTGCCAGCAGCCAACAGGGATACCCACTCGAAAAACTGTTTTTT.

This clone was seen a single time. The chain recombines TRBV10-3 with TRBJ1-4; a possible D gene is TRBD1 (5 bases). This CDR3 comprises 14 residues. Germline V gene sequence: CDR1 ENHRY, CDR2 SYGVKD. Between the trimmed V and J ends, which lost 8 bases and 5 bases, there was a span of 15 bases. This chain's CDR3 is CAIGGGGDNEKLFF. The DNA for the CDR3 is TGTGCCATCGGGGGAGGTGGGGACAATGAAAAACTGTTTTTT.

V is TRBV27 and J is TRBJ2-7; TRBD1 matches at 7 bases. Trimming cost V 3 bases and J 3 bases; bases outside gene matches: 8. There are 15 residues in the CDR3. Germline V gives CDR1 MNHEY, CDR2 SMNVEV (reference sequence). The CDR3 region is CASSLEQGKNYEQYF. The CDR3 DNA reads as TGTGCCAGCAGTTTGGAACAGGGGAAAAACTACGAGCAGTACTTC.

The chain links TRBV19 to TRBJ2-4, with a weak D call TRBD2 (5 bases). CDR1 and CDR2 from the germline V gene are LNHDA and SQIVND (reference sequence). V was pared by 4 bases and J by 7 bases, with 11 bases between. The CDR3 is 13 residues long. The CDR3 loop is CASSTGGGNIQYF. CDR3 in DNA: TGTGCCAGTAGTACCGGAGGTGGGAACATTCAGTACTTC.

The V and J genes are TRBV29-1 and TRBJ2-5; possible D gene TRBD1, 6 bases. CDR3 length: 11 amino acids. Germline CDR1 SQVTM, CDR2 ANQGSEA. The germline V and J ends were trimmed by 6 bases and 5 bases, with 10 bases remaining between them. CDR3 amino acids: CSVLQGETQYF. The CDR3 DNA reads TGCAGCGTCCTCCAGGGGGAGACCCAGTACTTC.

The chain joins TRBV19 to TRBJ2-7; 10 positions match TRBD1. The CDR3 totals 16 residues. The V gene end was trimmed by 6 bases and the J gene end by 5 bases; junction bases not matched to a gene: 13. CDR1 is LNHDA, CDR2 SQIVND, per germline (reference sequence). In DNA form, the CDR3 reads TGTGCCAGTAGCAACGCCCCGGGACAGGGGATCGACGAGCAGTACTTC. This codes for CASSNAPGQGIDEQYF.

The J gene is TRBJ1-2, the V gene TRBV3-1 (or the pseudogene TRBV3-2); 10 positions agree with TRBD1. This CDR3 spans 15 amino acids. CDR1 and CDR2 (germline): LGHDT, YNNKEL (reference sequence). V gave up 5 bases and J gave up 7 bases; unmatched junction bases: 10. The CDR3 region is CASSKGQGPGRGYTF. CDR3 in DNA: TGTGCCAGCAGCAAGGGACAGGGGCCGGGTCGTGGCTACACCTTC.

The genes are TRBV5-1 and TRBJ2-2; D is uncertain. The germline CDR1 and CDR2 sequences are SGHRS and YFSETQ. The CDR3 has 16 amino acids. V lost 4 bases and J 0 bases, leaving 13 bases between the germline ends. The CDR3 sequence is CASSGAANPNTGELFF. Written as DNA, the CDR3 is TGCGCCAGCAGCGGAGCAGCAAATCCGAACACCGGGGAGCTGTTTTTT.

The DNA of the CDR3 is TGTGCCAGCAGCTTAGTGGTGGACATGAACACTGAAGCTTTCTTT. Translated: CASSLVVDMNTEAFF. The chain carries TRBV13 and TRBJ1-1, with D possibly being TRBD1 (5 bases). There are 15 residues in the CDR3. The germline V and J ends were trimmed by 1 base and 0 bases, with 9 bases remaining between them. Germline CDR1 PRHDT, CDR2 FYEKMQ (reference sequence).

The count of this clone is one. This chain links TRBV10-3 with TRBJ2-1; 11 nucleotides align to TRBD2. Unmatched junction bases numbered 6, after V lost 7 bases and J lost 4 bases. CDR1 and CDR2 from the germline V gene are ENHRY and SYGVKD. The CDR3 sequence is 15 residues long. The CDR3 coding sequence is TGTGCCATCACAAGGGGACTAGCGGAGTACAATGAGCAGTTCTTC. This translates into CAITRGLAEYNEQFF.

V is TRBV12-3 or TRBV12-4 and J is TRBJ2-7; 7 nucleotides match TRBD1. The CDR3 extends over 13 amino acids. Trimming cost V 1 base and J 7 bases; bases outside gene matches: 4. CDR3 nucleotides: TGTGCCAGCAGTTTAGGGGGGACAGCAGAGCAGTACTTC. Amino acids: CASSLGGTAEQYF.

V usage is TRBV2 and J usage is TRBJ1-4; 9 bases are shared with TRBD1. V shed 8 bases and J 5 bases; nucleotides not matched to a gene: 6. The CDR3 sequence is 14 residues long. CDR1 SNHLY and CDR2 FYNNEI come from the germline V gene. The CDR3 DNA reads TGTGCCAGCGGATCCGGGACAGGGAATGAAAAACTGTTTTTT. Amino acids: CASGSGTGNEKLFF.

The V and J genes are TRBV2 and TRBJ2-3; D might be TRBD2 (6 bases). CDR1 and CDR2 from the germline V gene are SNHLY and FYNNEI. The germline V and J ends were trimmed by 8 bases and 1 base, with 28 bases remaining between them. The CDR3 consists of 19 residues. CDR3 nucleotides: TGTGCCAGCCACCTAATGGCACCCACGACTAGGCGGGGCACAGATACGCAGTATTTT. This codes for CASHLMAPTTRRGTDTQYF.

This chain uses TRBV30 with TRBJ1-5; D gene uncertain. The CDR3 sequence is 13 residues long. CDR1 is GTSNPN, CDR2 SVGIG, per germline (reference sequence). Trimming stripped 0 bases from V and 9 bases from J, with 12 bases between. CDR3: CAWSVREAAPQHF. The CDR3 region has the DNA TGTGCCTGGAGTGTACGGGAGGCCGCGCCCCAGCATTTT.

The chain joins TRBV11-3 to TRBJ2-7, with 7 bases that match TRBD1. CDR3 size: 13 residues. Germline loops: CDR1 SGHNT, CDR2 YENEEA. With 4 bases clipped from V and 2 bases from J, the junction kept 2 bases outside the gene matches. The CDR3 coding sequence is TGTGCCAGCAGCTCCAGGGGGACCTACGAGCAGTACTTC. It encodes CASSSRGTYEQYF.

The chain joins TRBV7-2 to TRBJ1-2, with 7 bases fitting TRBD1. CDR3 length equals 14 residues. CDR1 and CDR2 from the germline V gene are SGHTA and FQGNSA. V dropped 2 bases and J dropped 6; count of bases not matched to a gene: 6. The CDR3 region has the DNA TGTGCCAGCAGCTTACGGGACAGCAGGGATGGCTACACCTTC. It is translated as CASSLRDSRDGYTF.

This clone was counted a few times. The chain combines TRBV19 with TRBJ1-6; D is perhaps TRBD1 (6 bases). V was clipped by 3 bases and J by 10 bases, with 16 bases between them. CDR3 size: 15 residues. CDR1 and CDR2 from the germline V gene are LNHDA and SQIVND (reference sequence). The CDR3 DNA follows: TGTGCCAGTAGTATCACTTGGGGGCGCGAATCACCCCTCCACTTT. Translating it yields CASSITWGRESPLHF.

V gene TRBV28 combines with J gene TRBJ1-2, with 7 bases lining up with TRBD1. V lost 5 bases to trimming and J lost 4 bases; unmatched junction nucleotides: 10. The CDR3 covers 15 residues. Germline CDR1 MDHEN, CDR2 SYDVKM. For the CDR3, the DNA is TGTGCCAGCAGTCGACAGGGTCTTAGCACCTATGGCTACACCTTC. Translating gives CASSRQGLSTYGYTF.

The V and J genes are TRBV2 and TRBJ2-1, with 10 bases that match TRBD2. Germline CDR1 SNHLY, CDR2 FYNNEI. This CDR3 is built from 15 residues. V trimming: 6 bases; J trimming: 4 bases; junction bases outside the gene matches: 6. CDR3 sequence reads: CASSELAGIYNEQFF. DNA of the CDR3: TGTGCCAGCAGCGAACTAGCGGGGATATACAATGAGCAGTTCTTC.